The clone carrying this T cell receptor beta chain is called medium-sized (0.01 to 0.1%) based on its frequency. Its antigen is not identified. Each sample's input was roughly 270 ng genomic DNA, 40,000 or so genome equivalents. This specimen comes from a study of T cell clusters in autoimmune cytopenias. One tube held mixed TRB-A and TRB-B primer pools for touch-down PCR. TCRdb reprocessed the multiplex PCR reads and keeps a single row for each CDR3 protein, giving no DNA. The sample features fewer than 8,500 distinct CDR3 sequences, with approximately 4.7% in its top ten. Study observations and caveats: TRB repertoire shifts in secondary cytopenia and chronic lymphocytic leukemia mostly reflected lymphoma, not autoimmunity. The cluster-lack signature was not seen for secondary cytopenia versus chronic lymphocytic leukemia.

The specimen was peripheral blood. This receptor was identified in a human donor with an autoimmune cytopenia or autoimmune hepatitis (not recorded which).

The CDR3 here is CASSLAGGGGEKLFF. The chain employs TRBV5-4 and TRBJ1-4; TCRdb proposes TRBD1, but this gene call is untestable without DNA. Germline V CDR1 and CDR2: SGHNT, YYREEE (reference sequence). The CDR3 runs 15 residues.